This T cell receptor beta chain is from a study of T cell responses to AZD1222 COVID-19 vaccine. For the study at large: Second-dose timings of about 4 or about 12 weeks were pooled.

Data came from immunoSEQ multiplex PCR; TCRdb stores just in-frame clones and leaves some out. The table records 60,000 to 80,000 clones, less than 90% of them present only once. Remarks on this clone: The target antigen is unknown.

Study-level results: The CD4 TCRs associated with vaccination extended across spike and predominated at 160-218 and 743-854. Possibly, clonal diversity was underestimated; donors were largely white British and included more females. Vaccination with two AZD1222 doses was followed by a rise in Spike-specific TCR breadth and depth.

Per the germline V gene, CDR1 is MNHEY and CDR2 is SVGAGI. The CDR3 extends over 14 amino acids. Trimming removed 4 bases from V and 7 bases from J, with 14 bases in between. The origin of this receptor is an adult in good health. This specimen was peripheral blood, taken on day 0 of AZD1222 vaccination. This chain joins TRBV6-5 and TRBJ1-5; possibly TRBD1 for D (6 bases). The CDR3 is CASSSAGVRQPQHF. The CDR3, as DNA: TGTGCCAGCAGTTCCGCAGGGGTGCGCCAGCCCCAGCATTTT.